A single T cell receptor (beta chain) is shown here with its context. Between the trimmed V and J ends, which lost 4 bases and 4 bases, there was a span of 16 bases. The CDR3 has 15 residues. Per the germline V gene, CDR1 is SGDLS and CDR2 is YYNGEE. The data derive from a study of CD8 T cells in Susac syndrome. A quantity of roughly 0.5 to 1 ug RNA underwent reverse transcription using random hexamers. TCRdb reprocessed the immunoSEQ multiplex PCR reads with MiXCR, giving one entry per CDR3 protein. Among 100,000 to 150,000 distinct CDR3 sequences, 85% to 95% were seen once, and the ten largest hold roughly 0.33%.

The chain links TRBV9 to TRBJ2-3; the D gene could be TRBD1 or TRBD2 (5 bases each). The TCR was taken from a human donor with multiple sclerosis. The sequenced material came from CD8+ T cells from PBMCs. The CDR3 region has the DNA TGTGCCAGCAGCCTTGGGACGTCGACCCCAGATACGCAGTATTTT. It specifies CASSLGTSTPDTQYF.